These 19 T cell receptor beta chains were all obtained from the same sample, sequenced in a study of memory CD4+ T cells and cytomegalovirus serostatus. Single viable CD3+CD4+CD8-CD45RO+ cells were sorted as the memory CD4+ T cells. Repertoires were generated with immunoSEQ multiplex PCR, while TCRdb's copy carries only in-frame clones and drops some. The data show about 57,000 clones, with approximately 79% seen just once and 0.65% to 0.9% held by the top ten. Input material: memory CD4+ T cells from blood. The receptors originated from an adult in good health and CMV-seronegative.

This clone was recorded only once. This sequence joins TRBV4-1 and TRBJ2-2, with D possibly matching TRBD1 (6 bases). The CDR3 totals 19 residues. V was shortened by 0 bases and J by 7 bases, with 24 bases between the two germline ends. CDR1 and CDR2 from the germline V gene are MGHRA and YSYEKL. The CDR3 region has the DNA TGCGCCAGCAGCCAAGAAACGAACAGGGAGTCGCTTAGAGGCGGGGAGCTGTTTTTT. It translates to CASSQETNRESLRGGELFF.

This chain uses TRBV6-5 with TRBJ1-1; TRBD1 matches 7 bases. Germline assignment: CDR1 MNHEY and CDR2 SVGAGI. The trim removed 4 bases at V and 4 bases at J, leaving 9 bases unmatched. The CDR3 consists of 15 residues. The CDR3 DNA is TGTGCCAGCAGTTCACGGACAGGTTCGAGCACTGAAGCTTTCTTT. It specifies CASSSRTGSSTEAFF.

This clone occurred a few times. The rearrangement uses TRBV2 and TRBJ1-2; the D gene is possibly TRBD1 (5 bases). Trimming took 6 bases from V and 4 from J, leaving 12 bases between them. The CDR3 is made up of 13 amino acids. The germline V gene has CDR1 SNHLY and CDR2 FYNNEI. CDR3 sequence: CASRQTQGYGYTF. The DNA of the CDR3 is TGTGCCAGCAGACAGACGCAGGGCTATGGCTACACCTTC. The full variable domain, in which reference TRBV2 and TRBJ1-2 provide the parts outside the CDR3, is EPEVTQTPSHQVTQMGQEVILRCVPISNHLYFYWYRQILGQKVEFLVSFYNNEISEKSEIFDDQFSVERPDGSNFTLKIRSTKLEDSAMYFCASRQTQGYGYTFGSGTRLTVV.

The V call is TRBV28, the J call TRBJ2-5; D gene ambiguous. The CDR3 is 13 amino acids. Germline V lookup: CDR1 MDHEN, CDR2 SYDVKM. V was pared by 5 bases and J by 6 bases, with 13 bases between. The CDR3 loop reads CASSTPPVKTQYF. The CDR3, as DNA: TGTGCCAGCAGTACCCCCCCAGTTAAGACCCAGTACTTC.

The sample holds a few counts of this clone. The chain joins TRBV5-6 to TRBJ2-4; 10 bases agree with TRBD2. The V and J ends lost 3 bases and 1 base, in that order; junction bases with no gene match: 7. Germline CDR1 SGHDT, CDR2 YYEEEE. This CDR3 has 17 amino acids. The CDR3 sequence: CASSSWTSGGAKNIQYF. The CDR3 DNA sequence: TGTGCCAGCAGCTCCTGGACTAGCGGAGGGGCCAAAAACATTCAGTACTTC.

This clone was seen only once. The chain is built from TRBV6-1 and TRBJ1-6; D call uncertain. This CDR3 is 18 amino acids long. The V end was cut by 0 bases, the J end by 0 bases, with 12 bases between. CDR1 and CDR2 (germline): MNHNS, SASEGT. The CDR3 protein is CASSEARAGSSYNSPLHF. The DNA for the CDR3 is TGTGCCAGCAGTGAAGCCCGCGCGGGGAGCTCCTATAATTCACCCCTCCACTTT.

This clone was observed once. The CDR3 sequence is CATSRDFGGGQPQHF. CDR3 coding DNA: TGTGCCACCAGCAGAGATTTCGGGGGCGGTCAGCCCCAGCATTTT. This chain connects TRBV15 to TRBJ1-5; the D gene is possibly TRBD1 (6 bases). The CDR3 is 15 amino acids. The V end was cut by 0 bases, the J end by 6 bases, with 12 bases between. Germline CDR1 LNHNV, CDR2 YYDKDF (reference sequence).

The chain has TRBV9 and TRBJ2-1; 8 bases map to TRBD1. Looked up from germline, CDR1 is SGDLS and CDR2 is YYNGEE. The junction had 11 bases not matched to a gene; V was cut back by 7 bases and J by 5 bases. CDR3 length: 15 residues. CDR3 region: CASGPGQGGNNEQFF. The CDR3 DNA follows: TGTGCCAGCGGGCCTGGACAGGGCGGAAACAATGAGCAGTTCTTC.

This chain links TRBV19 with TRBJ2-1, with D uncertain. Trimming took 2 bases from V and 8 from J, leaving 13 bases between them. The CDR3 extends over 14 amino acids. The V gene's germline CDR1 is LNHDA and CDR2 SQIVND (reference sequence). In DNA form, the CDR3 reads TGTGCCAGTAGTATAAAGGCCAAGGGCGATGAGCAGTTCTTC. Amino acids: CASSIKAKGDEQFF.

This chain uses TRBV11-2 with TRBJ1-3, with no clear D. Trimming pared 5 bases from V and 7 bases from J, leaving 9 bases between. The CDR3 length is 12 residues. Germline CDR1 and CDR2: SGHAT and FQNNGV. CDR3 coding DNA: TGTGCCAGCAGCCTGGTTGAGAACACCATATATTTT. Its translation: CASSLVENTIYF.

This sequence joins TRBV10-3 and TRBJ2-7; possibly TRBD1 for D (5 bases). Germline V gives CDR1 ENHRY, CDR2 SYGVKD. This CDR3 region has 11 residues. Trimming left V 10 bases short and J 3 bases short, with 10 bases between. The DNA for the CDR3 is TGTGCCAGCAGGGATTACTACGAGCAGTACTTC. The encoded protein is CASRDYYEQYF.

The CDR3 here is CASSSTSALIQGGGDGYTF. As DNA, the CDR3 is TGCGCCAGCAGCTCAACTTCTGCCCTTATACAGGGAGGAGGCGATGGCTACACCTTC. The chain is built from TRBV5-1 and TRBJ1-2; D is perhaps TRBD1 (6 bases). The CDR3 is 19 residues long. The germline V gene encodes CDR1 SGHRS and CDR2 YFSETQ. The V and J ends lost 3 bases and 6 bases respectively, with 30 bases between them.

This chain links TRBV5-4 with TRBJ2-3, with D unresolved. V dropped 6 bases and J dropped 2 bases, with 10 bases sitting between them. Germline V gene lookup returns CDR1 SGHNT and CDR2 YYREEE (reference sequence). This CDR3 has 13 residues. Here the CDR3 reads CASTNGLTDTQYF. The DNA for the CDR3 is TGTGCCAGCACCAACGGGCTCACAGATACGCAGTATTTT.

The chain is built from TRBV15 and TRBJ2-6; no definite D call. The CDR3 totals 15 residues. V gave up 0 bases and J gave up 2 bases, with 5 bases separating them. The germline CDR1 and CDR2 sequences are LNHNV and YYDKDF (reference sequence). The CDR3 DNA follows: TGTGCCACCAGCAGAGATCGGGCTGGGGCCAACGTCCTGACTTTC. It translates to CATSRDRAGANVLTF. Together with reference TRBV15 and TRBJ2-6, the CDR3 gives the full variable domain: DAMVIQNPRYQVTQFGKPVTLSCSQTLNHNVMYWYQQKSSQAPKLLFHYYDKDFNNEADTPDNFQSRRPNTSFCFLDIRSPGLGDTAMYLCATSRDRAGANVLTFGAGSRLTVL.

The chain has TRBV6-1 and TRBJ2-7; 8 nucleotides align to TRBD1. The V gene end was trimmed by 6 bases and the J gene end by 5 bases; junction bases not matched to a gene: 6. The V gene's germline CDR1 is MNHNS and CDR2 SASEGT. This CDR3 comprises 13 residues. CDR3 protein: CASREDRVHEQYF. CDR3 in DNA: TGTGCCAGCAGAGAGGACAGGGTGCACGAGCAGTACTTC.

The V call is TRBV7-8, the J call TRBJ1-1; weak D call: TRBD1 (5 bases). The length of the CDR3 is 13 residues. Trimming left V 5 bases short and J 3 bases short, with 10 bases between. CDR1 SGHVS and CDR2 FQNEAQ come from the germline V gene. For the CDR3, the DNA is TGTGCCAGCAGCATAGACAGACACACTGAAGCTTTCTTT. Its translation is CASSIDRHTEAFF.

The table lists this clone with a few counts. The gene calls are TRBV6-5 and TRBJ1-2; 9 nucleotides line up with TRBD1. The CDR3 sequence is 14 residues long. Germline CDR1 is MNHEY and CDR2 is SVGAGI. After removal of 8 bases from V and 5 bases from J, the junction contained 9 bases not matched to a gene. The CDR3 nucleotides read TGTGCCAGCGGGAGGACAGGGGTTACATATGGCTACACCTTC. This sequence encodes CASGRTGVTYGYTF.

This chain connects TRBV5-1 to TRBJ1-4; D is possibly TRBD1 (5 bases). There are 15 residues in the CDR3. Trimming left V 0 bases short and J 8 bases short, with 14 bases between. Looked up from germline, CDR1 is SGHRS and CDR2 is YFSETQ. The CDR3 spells CASSLEGRDEEKLFF. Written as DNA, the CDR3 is TGCGCCAGCAGCTTGGAAGGCAGGGATGAGGAAAAACTGTTTTTT.

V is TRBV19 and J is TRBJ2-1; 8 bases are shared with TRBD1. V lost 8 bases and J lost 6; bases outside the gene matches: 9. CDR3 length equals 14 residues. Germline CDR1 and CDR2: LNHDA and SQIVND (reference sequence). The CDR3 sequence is CASAGQGRGNEQFF. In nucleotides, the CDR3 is TGTGCCAGTGCCGGACAGGGTAGGGGCAATGAGCAGTTCTTC.